This TCR beta chain appears in the sequencing data of a study of Tregs in tolerant kidney transplant recipients. Data came from immunoSEQ multiplex PCR; TCRdb stores just in-frame clones and leaves some out. Seen here are about 22,000 clones, more than 65% observed once, and the top ten hold roughly 25%. Related graft donors supplied nonmyeloablative bone marrow transplants, and mixed chimerism was transient. General study results and limits: Expanding Tregs on activated donor B cells appeared to best identify donor-specific TCRbeta clones.

The germline V gene has CDR1 MGHDK and CDR2 SYGVNS. The CDR3 is 14 amino acids. Trimming removed 7 bases at V and 7 bases at J, with 17 bases between. Regarding this clone: Its specificity is unknown.

This TCR derives from a human patient who received a combined kidney and bone marrow transplant. Some of these T cells may belong to the graft donor. The V call is TRBV25-1, the J call TRBJ1-5; unclear D gene. The sequences come from CD8+ T cells from blood (PBMCs), collected 6 months after the transplant. For the CDR3, the DNA is TGTGCCAGCACCCAAACGCGGGAGAGACAGCCCCAGCATTTT. Residues: CASTQTRERQPQHF.